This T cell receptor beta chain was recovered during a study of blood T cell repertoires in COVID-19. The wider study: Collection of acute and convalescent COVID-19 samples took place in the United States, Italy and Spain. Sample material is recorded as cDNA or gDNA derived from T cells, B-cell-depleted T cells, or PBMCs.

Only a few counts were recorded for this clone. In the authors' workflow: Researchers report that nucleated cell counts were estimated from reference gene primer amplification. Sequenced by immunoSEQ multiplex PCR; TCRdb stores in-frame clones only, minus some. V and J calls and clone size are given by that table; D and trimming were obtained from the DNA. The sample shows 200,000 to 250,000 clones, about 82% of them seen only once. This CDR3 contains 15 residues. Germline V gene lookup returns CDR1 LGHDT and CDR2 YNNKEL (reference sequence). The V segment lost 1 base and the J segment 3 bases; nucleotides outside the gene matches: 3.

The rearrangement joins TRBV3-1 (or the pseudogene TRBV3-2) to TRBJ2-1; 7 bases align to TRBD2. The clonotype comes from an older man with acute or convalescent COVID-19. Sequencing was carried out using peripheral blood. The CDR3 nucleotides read TGTGCCAGCAGCCAAGGGGAGCGGGGCTACAATGAGCAGTTCTTC. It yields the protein CASSQGERGYNEQFF.